The 21 T cell receptor beta chains given below trace back to one sample, sequenced in a study of shared clonotypes between healthy human individuals. Only in-frame clones appear in the TCRdb table, and some are missing; sequencing was by immunoSEQ multiplex PCR. The table includes around 1,100,000 clones, roughly 80% detected once. The source material was memory CD4+ T cells from PBMCs. Regarding subset: CD45RA-negative fraction. The receptor source for this set is a man aged 18 to 29 in good health. Some clones in this sample may be carry-over from other donors' samples.

This clone has at least ten counts. The chain uses TRBV30 and TRBJ2-4; perhaps TRBD2 as D (5 bases). Germline V gene lookup returns CDR1 GTSNPN and CDR2 SVGIG (reference sequence). The CDR3 totals 13 residues. Deletions cut 2 bases from V and 7 bases from J, with 12 bases between. Written as DNA, the CDR3 is TGTGCCTGGAGTTCGGGCCCGGGGAACATTCAGTACTTC. Protein product: CAWSSGPGNIQYF.

This chain uses TRBV28 with TRBJ2-2; 7 positions match TRBD2. J lost 5 bases, V lost 7 bases, and 1 base had no gene match. Germline CDR1 and CDR2: MDHEN and SYDVKM. The CDR3 covers 12 residues. The CDR3: CASNSGTGELFF. CDR3 nucleotides: TGTGCCAGCAATAGCGGGACCGGGGAGCTGTTTTTT. The whole variable domain, remainder taken from reference TRBV28 and TRBJ2-2, is DVKVTQSSRYLVKRTGEKVFLECVQDMDHENMFWYRQDPGLGLRLIYFSYDVKMKEKGDIPEGYSVSREKKERFSLILESASTNQTSMYLCASNSGTGELFFGEGSRLTVL.

The chain employs TRBV7-2 and TRBJ2-3, with 8 bases identical to TRBD2. V lost 5 bases to trimming and J lost 1 base; unmatched junction nucleotides: 8. Germline CDR1 SGHTA, CDR2 FQGNSA. CDR3 length equals 16 residues. CDR3 region: CASSVGLAFRTDTQYF. The CDR3 DNA follows: TGTGCCAGCAGCGTAGGACTAGCCTTCCGCACAGATACGCAGTATTTT.

V is TRBV4-2 and J is TRBJ1-5; D is ambiguous. Germline CDR1 and CDR2: LGHNA and YNFKEQ. Between the trimmed V and J ends, which lost 4 bases and 5 bases, there was a span of 12 bases. CDR3 length: 14 amino acids. The CDR3 nucleotides read TGTGCCAGCAGCCCCTTAGGTATTCATCAGCCCCAGCATTTT. Its translation is CASSPLGIHQPQHF.

This clone was seen more than once but under ten times. The chain carries TRBV7-9 and TRBJ2-7, with a possible D match to TRBD1 (5 bases). V gave up 3 bases and J gave up 6 bases, with 15 bases separating them. From germline, CDR1 is SEHNR and CDR2 FQNEAQ (reference sequence). This CDR3 is built from 14 residues. CDR3 protein: CASSLMSARGEQYF. In DNA, the CDR3 is TGTGCCAGCAGCTTGATGTCGGCTAGGGGCGAGCAGTACTTC.

The V and J genes are TRBV14 and TRBJ2-5; D remains ambiguous. The CDR3 contains 11 residues. Trimming pared 5 bases from V and 10 bases from J, leaving 11 bases between. Germline CDR1 and CDR2: SGHDN and FVKESK. The CDR3 DNA follows: TGTGCCAGCAGCTACGTTGGGGTCCAGTACTTC. This sequence encodes CASSYVGVQYF.

The chain has TRBV5-1 and TRBJ2-3, with D perhaps matching TRBD2 (5 bases). Germline values: CDR1 SGHRS, CDR2 YFSETQ. V lost 3 bases and J 6 bases, leaving 11 bases between the germline ends. There are 13 residues in the CDR3. In DNA, the CDR3 is TGCGCCAGCAGCTCAACCACGGGGGATACGCAGTATTTT. It yields the protein CASSSTTGDTQYF.

This rearrangement joins TRBV5-1 to TRBJ2-2; D possibly corresponds to TRBD1 (5 bases). Looked up from germline, CDR1 is SGHRS and CDR2 is YFSETQ. This CDR3 contains 16 residues. V dropped 1 base and J dropped 4 bases, with 14 bases sitting between them. The CDR3 DNA is TGCGCCAGCAGCTTGCTGGGTCTAAGGGGCACCGGGGAGCTGTTTTTT. Translation gives CASSLLGLRGTGELFF.

The chain couples TRBV29-1 to TRBJ2-5; D is unresolved. The germline V gene has CDR1 SQVTM and CDR2 ANQGSEA. CDR3 size: 13 residues. V was trimmed by 4 bases and J by 4 bases, leaving 13 bases between them. CDR3 DNA sequence: TGCAGCGTTGCCGGGCCAGGAGTAGAGACCCAGTACTTC. As protein: CSVAGPGVETQYF.

V is TRBV11-2 and J is TRBJ1-1, with TRBD1 matching over 8 bases. Trimming at V came to 5 bases and at J to 7 bases, leaving 9 bases not matched to a gene. The CDR3 sequence is 14 residues long. CDR1 is SGHAT, CDR2 FQNNGV, per germline. The chain's CDR3 is CASSTNRGVVEAFF. In nucleotides, the CDR3 is TGTGCCAGCAGCACCAACAGGGGGGTGGTTGAAGCTTTCTTT. Looking up the rest from reference TRBV11-2 and TRBJ1-1 gives the full variable domain: EAGVAQSPRYKIIEKRQSVAFWCNPISGHATLYWYQQILGQGPKLLIQFQNNGVVDDSQLPKDRFSAERLKGVDSTLKIQPAKLEDSAVYLCASSTNRGVVEAFFGQGTRLTVV.

The genes are TRBV7-6 and TRBJ2-7; perhaps TRBD2 as D (5 bases). Trimming stripped 5 bases from V and 1 base from J, with 15 bases between. Per germline, CDR1 SGHVS and CDR2 FNYEAQ. This CDR3 has 15 amino acids. The CDR3 loop reads CASSRTTGGSYEQYF. In DNA form, the CDR3 reads TGTGCCAGCAGCCGCACAACCGGCGGGTCCTACGAGCAGTACTTC.

This clone showed up just a few times. It may be a read error: a sequence one base away is much more abundant. Additional DNA sequences in this sample encode the identical CDR3. The chain joins TRBV25-1 to TRBJ2-3; TRBD1 matches at 7 bases. CDR3 length equals 12 residues. CDR1 and CDR2 (germline): MGHDK, SYGVNS. V trimming: 7 bases; J trimming: 3 bases; junction bases outside the gene matches: 1. In DNA, the CDR3 is TGTGCCAGCAACAGGGGAACAGATACGCAGTATTTT. Translating gives CASNRGTDTQYF.

The rearrangement links TRBV5-4 to TRBJ2-1, with unresolved D. Trimming left V 7 bases short and J 2 bases short, with 10 bases between. The CDR3 extends over 13 amino acids. Germline V gene lookup returns CDR1 SGHNT and CDR2 YYREEE (reference sequence). CDR3 sequence reads: CASGGSTYNEQFF. In DNA, the CDR3 is TGTGCCAGCGGTGGCAGCACCTACAATGAGCAGTTCTTC.

CDR3 DNA sequence: TGTGCCAGCAGCCCCACGATTCAGGGGGCTGAAGCTTTCTTT. Its protein is CASSPTIQGAEAFF. The chain is built from TRBV7-9 and TRBJ1-1; TRBD1 aligns across 7 bases. This CDR3 region has 14 residues. CDR1 is SEHNR and CDR2 is FQNEAQ in the germline V gene (reference sequence). J was trimmed by 6 bases and V by 5 bases; bases with no gene match: 9. The variable domain in full, with the rest retrieved from reference TRBV7-9 and TRBJ1-1, is DTGVSQNPRHKITKRGQNVTFRCDPISEHNRLYWYRQTLGQGPEFLTYFQNEAQLEKSRLLSDRFSAERPKGSFSTLEIQRTEQGDSAMYLCASSPTIQGAEAFFGQGTRLTVV.

The chain recombines TRBV2 with TRBJ1-3; the D gene is possibly TRBD1 (5 bases). V dropped 2 bases and J dropped 2 bases, with 13 bases sitting between them. The CDR3 is made up of 16 amino acids. Germline CDR1 reads SNHLY; CDR2 reads FYNNEI. The CDR3 reads CASSEMGRGAGNTIYF. CDR3 nucleotide sequence: TGTGCCAGCAGTGAAATGGGAAGGGGTGCTGGAAACACCATATATTTT. The full variable domain, with the rest looked up from reference TRBV2 and TRBJ1-3, is EPEVTQTPSHQVTQMGQEVILRCVPISNHLYFYWYRQILGQKVEFLVSFYNNEISEKSEIFDDQFSVERPDGSNFTLKIRSTKLEDSAMYFCASSEMGRGAGNTIYFGEGSWLTVV.

V is TRBV30 and J is TRBJ2-1; D gene uncertain. Germline V CDR1 and CDR2: GTSNPN, SVGIG (reference sequence). CDR3 size: 16 residues. The ends were cut back, 1 base at V and 8 bases at J, with 21 bases in the middle. In nucleotides, the CDR3 is TGTGCCTGGAGTGAATTCGGACCAGCAAGGAGCGATGAGCAGTTCTTC. The encoded protein is CAWSEFGPARSDEQFF.

The J gene is TRBJ2-1, the V gene TRBV29-1; no firm D call. Germline V gene data show CDR1 as SQVTM and CDR2 as ANQGSEA. This CDR3 is 13 amino acids long. V shed 4 bases and J shed 4 bases, with 11 bases lying between them. In DNA form, the CDR3 reads TGCAGCGTTGTCCAGCCCGAATACAATGAGCAGTTCTTC. Its translation: CSVVQPEYNEQFF.

The V and J genes are TRBV28 and TRBJ2-2, with 8 bases identical to TRBD2. The CDR3 has 19 residues. V lost 3 bases, J lost 3 bases, and 15 bases stayed unmatched. Looked up from germline, CDR1 is MDHEN and CDR2 is SYDVKM. In DNA, the CDR3 is TGTGCCAGCAGTTTCCTAGGTCGGTGGGGGACTAGGGACACCGGGGAGCTGTTTTTT. Protein product: CASSFLGRWGTRDTGELFF.

V usage is TRBV19 and J usage is TRBJ2-5; the D is unclear. The V end lost 5 bases, the J end lost 4 bases, and 11 bases lay between the germline ends. Germline lookup yields CDR1 LNHDA and CDR2 SQIVND (reference sequence). CDR3 length equals 13 residues. The CDR3 DNA follows: TGTGCCAGTAGTTTTGCAGCGACAGAGACCCAGTACTTC. Translated: CASSFAATETQYF.

This chain links TRBV10-3 with TRBJ1-2, with unresolved D. Germline V lookup: CDR1 ENHRY, CDR2 SYGVKD. This CDR3 comprises 13 residues. Trimming stripped 8 bases from V and 10 bases from J, with 20 bases between. CDR3 sequence (DNA): TGTGCCATCGCCGCCGGCGGCCGTTCGCACTACACCTTC. It specifies CAIAAGGRSHYTF.

The J gene is TRBJ2-4, the V gene TRBV6-1; D unclear. Germline V gene data show CDR1 as MNHNS and CDR2 as SASEGT. CDR3 length equals 13 residues. The V and J ends lost 1 base and 6 bases respectively, with 7 bases between them. CDR3 sequence reads: CASSEVVGNIQYF. As DNA, the CDR3 is TGTGCCAGCAGTGAAGTCGTGGGAAACATTCAGTACTTC.